Given below is one T cell receptor beta chain in context. Sequencing used immunoSEQ multiplex PCR; TCRdb keeps in-frame clones, though not all of them. Among around 620,000 clones listed, 70% to 90% were seen once. This specimen comes from a study of blood T cell repertoires in COVID-19. The length of the CDR3 is 15 residues. CDR1 MNHEY and CDR2 SVGAGI come from the germline V gene. Trimming pared 2 bases from V and 2 bases from J, leaving 12 bases between. The V call is TRBV6-5, the J call TRBJ2-5; D might be TRBD1 (7 bases). The sequenced sample consisted of peripheral blood. This sequence was found in a young woman with acute or convalescent COVID-19. The CDR3 region is CASSYQGGRQETQYF. The CDR3 bases are TGTGCCAGCAGTTACCAGGGGGGACGTCAAGAGACCCAGTACTTC.